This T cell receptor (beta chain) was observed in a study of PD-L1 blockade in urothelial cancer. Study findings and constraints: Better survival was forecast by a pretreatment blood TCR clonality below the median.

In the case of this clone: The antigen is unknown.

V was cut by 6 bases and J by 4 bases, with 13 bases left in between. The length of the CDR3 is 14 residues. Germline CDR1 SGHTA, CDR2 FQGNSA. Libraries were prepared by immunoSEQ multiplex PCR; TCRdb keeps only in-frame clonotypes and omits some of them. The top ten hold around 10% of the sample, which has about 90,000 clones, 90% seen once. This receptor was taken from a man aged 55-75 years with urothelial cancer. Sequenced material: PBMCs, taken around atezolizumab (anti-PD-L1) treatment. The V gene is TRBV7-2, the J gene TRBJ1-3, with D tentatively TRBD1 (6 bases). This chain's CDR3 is CASSRPGAGNTIYF. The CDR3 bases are TGTGCCAGCAGTCGTCCAGGGGCGGGAAACACCATATATTTT. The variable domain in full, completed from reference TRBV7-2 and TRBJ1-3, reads GAGVSQSPSNKVTEKGKDVELRCDPISGHTALYWYRQSLGQGLEFLIYFQGNSAPDKSGLPSDRFSAERTGGSVSTLTIQRTQQEDSAVYLCASSRPGAGNTIYFGEGSWLTVV.